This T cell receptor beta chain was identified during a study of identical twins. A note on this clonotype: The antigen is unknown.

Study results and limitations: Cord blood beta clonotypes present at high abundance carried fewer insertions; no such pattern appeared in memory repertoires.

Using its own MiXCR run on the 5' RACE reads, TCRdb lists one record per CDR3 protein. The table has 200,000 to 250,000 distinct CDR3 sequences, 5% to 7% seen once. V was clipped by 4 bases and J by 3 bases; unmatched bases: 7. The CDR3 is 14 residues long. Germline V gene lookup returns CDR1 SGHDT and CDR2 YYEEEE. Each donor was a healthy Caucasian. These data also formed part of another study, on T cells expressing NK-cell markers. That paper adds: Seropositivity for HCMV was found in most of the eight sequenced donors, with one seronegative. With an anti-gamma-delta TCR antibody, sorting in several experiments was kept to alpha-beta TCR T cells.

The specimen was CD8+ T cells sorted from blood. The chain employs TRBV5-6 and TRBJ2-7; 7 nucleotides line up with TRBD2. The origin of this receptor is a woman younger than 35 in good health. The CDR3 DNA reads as TGTGCCAGCAGCCTGGGGCTAGCGGTCTACGAGCAGTACTTC. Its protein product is CASSLGLAVYEQYF.